These T cell receptor beta chains were read from a single sample in a study of blood T cells in healthy people across ages. Each CDR3 protein is one row after TCRdb ran MiXCR on the 5' RACE reads. The table records about 1.6 million distinct CDR3 sequences, roughly a third of them present only once. Sequencing used blood. The receptors originated from a woman in her 30s in good health. The CDR3 runs from the conserved cysteine through the conserved F or W. Each record gives: V gene, clone size, J gene, D gene, CDR3 DNA, CDR3 protein. D genes are given only for firm matches. Not all rows give a size; the values are once, few, many and, for expanded clones, a class.

TRBV4-2	.	TRBJ1-1	.	TGTGCCAGCAGCCAAGATCTTTGGCTGGGCACTGAAGCTTTCTTT	CASSQDLWLGTEAFF
TRBV19	.	TRBJ2-3	.	TGTGCCAGTAGTCCATCGTGGGGAGATACAGATACGCAGTATTTT	CASSPSWGDTDTQYF
TRBV6-1	.	TRBJ1-3	.	TGTGCCAGCAGTGAATCACAATGGAACACCATATATTTT	CASSESQWNTIYF
TRBV7-2	.	TRBJ2-1	TRBD2	TGTGCCAGCAGCTCCCTAGCGGGAGATGAGCAGTTCTTC	CASSSLAGDEQFF
TRBV12-3/TRBV12-4	.	TRBJ1-5	.	TGTGCCAGCAGTGCCCTTGGTCAGCCCCAGCATTTT	CASSALGQPQHF
TRBV7-2	.	TRBJ2-1	.	TGTGCCAGCAGGGGTAGCGGAAGTGGCAATGAGCAGTTCTTC	CASRGSGSGNEQFF
TRBV12-3/TRBV12-4	.	TRBJ2-2	.	TGTGCCAGCATTTCCGCCGCGTGGTACACCGGGGAGCGGTTTTTT	CASISAAWYTGERFF
TRBV20-1	.	TRBJ2-7	TRBD1	TGCAGTGCGAGACAGGGGGGTCTCTCCTACGAGCAGTACTTC	CSARQGGLSYEQYF
TRBV2	.	TRBJ2-1	TRBD2	TGTGCCCGAGAGACTAGCCGGAATGAGCAGTTCTTC	CARETSRNEQFF
TRBV12-3/TRBV12-4	many	TRBJ1-2	.	TGTGCCAGCGGGGGGGGCTATGGCTACACCTTC	CASGGGYGYTF
TRBV5-1	.	TRBJ1-5	.	TGCGCCAGCAGCTTGGGGGACGGTAAAAATCAGCCCCAGCATTTT	CASSLGDGKNQPQHF
TRBV3-1	.	TRBJ2-1	.	TGTGCCAGCAGCCAAGAGATGGGCCCGTCCTACAATGAGCAGTTCTTC	CASSQEMGPSYNEQFF
TRBV10-2	few	TRBJ2-1	TRBD2	TGCGCCAGCAGTGAGTCGTCCCTAGCGGGACGGACCTCCTACAATGAGCAGTTCTTC	CASSESSLAGRTSYNEQFF
TRBV5-1	.	TRBJ1-2	TRBD1	TGCGCCAGCAGCTCGACTTACATCCGACAGGGGTTGTACTATGGCTACACCTTC	CASSSTYIRQGLYYGYTF
TRBV6-5	.	TRBJ1-5	TRBD1	TGTGCCAGCAGTAAGGGGACAGGTAGCAATCAGCCCCAGCATTTT	CASSKGTGSNQPQHF
TRBV28	.	TRBJ2-5	.	TGTGCCAGCAGTTGGGCAAAAGAGACCCAGTACTTC	CASSWAKETQYF
TRBV28	.	TRBJ1-5	TRBD1	TGTGCAACAACAGGTTGGCACCTGGACAGGGCGAGTCGAGAGCCCCAGCATTTT	CATTGWHLDRASREPQHF
TRBV12-3/TRBV12-4	many	TRBJ2-1	.	TGTGCCAGCAGTTTAGGAGATCCGGGGGCGAATGAGCAGTTCTTC	CASSLGDPGANEQFF
TRBV6-2/TRBV6-3	.	TRBJ2-2	.	TGTGCCAGCAGAGAGGACAGCGGAACCGGGGAGCTGTTTTTT	CASREDSGTGELFF
TRBV20-1	few	TRBJ2-1	TRBD2	TGCAGTGCTGGAGACGAGCGGGAGGTCAATGAGCAGTTCTTC	CSAGDEREVNEQFF
TRBV7-6	.	TRBJ2-7	TRBD2	TGTGCCAGCAGCTTGCGGGGGGAGCCAATCGAGCAGTACTTC	CASSLRGEPIEQYF
TRBV2	once	TRBJ2-5	.	TGTGCCAGCAGTGTCCCGGGACTTAACAATGAGCAGTACTTC	CASSVPGLNNEQYF
TRBV12-3/TRBV12-4	.	TRBJ1-4	.	TGTGCCAGCTCCCTTCATGGCGGGGATGAAAAACTGTTTTTT	CASSLHGGDEKLFF
TRBV14	.	TRBJ1-1	.	TGTGCCAGCAGCGCGGTTAGTAACACTGAAGCTTTCTTT	CASSAVSNTEAFF
TRBV12-3/TRBV12-4	.	TRBJ2-5	.	TGTGCCAGCAGTTTTTTCCGGCAGCAAGAGACCCAGTACTTC	CASSFFRQQETQYF
TRBV11-2	.	TRBJ2-3	.	TGTGCCAGCCCTTTTCAAGGGTCAGATACGCAGTATTTT	CASPFQGSDTQYF
TRBV9	.	TRBJ1-2	.	TGTGCCAGCAGCGTAGGGGGGTTCGGAGTGGACTATGGCTACACCTTC	CASSVGGFGVDYGYTF
TRBV4-1	.	TRBJ2-5	TRBD2	TGCGCCAGCAGCCGAACTAGCGGGAAGACGGTATACGAGCGGTACTTC	CASSRTSGKTVYERYF
TRBV29-1	.	TRBJ2-7	TRBD1	TGCAGCGTTGCAGGGACAGGGGTCTACGAGCAGTACTTC	CSVAGTGVYEQYF
TRBV24-1	few	TRBJ2-1	.	TGTGCCACCAGTGATTTTTCAGGGGCCAGTGAGCAGTTCTTC	CATSDFSGASEQFF
TRBV20-1	.	TRBJ2-1	.	TGCAGTGCTAGAGATCCAAAGGGTTTTGAGCAGTTCTTC	CSARDPKGFEQFF
TRBV6-6	few	TRBJ2-7	.	TGTGCCAGCAGTGGATCCCAGGGGTACGAGCAGTACTTC	CASSGSQGYEQYF
TRBV20-1	few	TRBJ2-1	TRBD2	TGCAGTGCTAGAGAGGGTAGCGGGAGGAGATTAGGCGATGAGCAGTTCTTC	CSAREGSGRRLGDEQFF
TRBV2	.	TRBJ2-1	.	TGTGCCAGTGCGACTGAAACCTACAATGAGCAGTTCTTC	CASATETYNEQFF
TRBV6-6	few	TRBJ1-5	.	TGTGCCAGCGCTTGGGGGCAGCGGGATCAGCCCCAGCATTTT	CASAWGQRDQPQHF
TRBV5-5	many	TRBJ2-3	TRBD2	TGTGCCAGCAGCTTGGAGTATAGCGGGAGGACAGATACGCAGTATTTT	CASSLEYSGRTDTQYF
TRBV5-6	.	TRBJ2-1	.	TGTGCCAGCAGCCACGGGGGGCCAAACAATGAGCAGTTCTTC	CASSHGGPNNEQFF
TRBV5-1	.	TRBJ1-1	TRBD1	TGCGCCAGCAGCTCCTATAGGACAGGGTTGAACACTGAAGCTTTCTTT	CASSSYRTGLNTEAFF
TRBV29-1	many	TRBJ2-6	.	TGCAGCGTTGAAGGGGGGAGGGGGGCCAACGTCCTGACTTTC	CSVEGGRGANVLTF
TRBV27	.	TRBJ2-7	TRBD1	TGTGCCAGCAAGCCGCGACAGGGGGCGCGGGAAGGGGCCGAGCAGTACTTC	CASKPRQGAREGAEQYF
TRBV2	.	TRBJ2-7	.	TGTGCCAGCAGATTGACTAGGGATTCCTACGAGCAGTACTTC	CASRLTRDSYEQYF
TRBV13	few	TRBJ2-1	.	TGTGCCAGCAGCTCGTCACTCCACCCTTTGAACAATGAGCAGTTCTTC	CASSSSLHPLNNEQFF
TRBV21-1	few	TRBJ2-7	.	TGTGCCAGCAGCAAATCCTCGGGGGGACAATACTACGAGCAGTACTTC	CASSKSSGGQYYEQYF
TRBV7-9	few	TRBJ2-6	.	TGTGCCAGCAGCTTAGGGACGGTCTCTGGGGCCAACGTCCTGACTTTC	CASSLGTVSGANVLTF
TRBV18	.	TRBJ2-7	.	TGTGCCAGCTCACCAAAGGCAGGGGCCCACGAGCAGTACTTC	CASSPKAGAHEQYF
TRBV20-1	few	TRBJ1-1	.	TGCAGTGCTAGAGAGGCGCTCCGGGACACTGAAGCTTTCTTT	CSAREALRDTEAFF
TRBV12-3/TRBV12-4	.	TRBJ1-5	.	TGTGCCAGCAGTTTATTTGGGGGGATCTCTCAGCCCCAGCATTTT	CASSLFGGISQPQHF
TRBV20-1	many	TRBJ2-6	.	TGCAGTGCTACCCTCTCTGGGGCCAACGTCCTGACTTTC	CSATLSGANVLTF
TRBV7-3	.	TRBJ1-1	TRBD1	TGTGCCAGCAGCTTAACTGGACAGGAGGCTGAAGCTTTCTTT	CASSLTGQEAEAFF
TRBV5-1	.	TRBJ1-5	.	TGCGCCAGCAGCTTGGATTCCAGAGGTAGCAATCAGCCCCAGCATTTT	CASSLDSRGSNQPQHF
TRBV18	few	TRBJ2-1	.	TGTGCCAGCTCACCACCTGACGGCCGGTCCTACAATGAGCAGTTCTTC	CASSPPDGRSYNEQFF